This T cell receptor beta chain appears in the sequencing data of a study of early T cells in non-severe SARS-CoV-2 infection. Study in general: Bulk RNA isolated from unsorted whole blood underwent sequencing; chains were not paired.

This clonotype was counted a few times. The antigen remains undetermined. One entry per CDR3 protein results from TCRdb running MiXCR on the 5' RACE reads. This sample has 15,000 to 20,000 distinct CDR3 sequences, with about 5% found just once. The CDR3 spans 13 residues. After removal of 10 bases from V and 2 bases from J, the junction contained 6 bases not matched to a gene. CDR1 MDHEN and CDR2 SYDVKM come from the germline V gene. The study's findings and limits: Anti-spike CD8 responses were favored by VDJdb matching, which missed private and CD4 specificities.

The clonotype was recovered from an adult who was a healthcare worker with PCR-confirmed SARS-CoV-2 infection or an uninfected control (not recorded which). The gene calls are TRBV28 and TRBJ2-5; 8 bases match TRBD2. Sequencing input: whole blood. As DNA, the CDR3 is TGTGCCATCAGAGCGGGAGCTCAAGAGACCCAGTACTTC. This encodes CAIRAGAQETQYF.